A single sample gave rise to the 15 T cell receptor beta chains below, sequenced in a study of early T cells in non-severe SARS-CoV-2 infection (TCRdb year 2021). The method was 5' RACE. Sequencing was performed on a NextSeq 500. TCRdb redid the processing of the public reads, applying fastp at Q25 and MiXCR, and retained in-frame beta chains. A single entry per CDR3 protein holds the most common genes and DNA from its merged rows. A total of fewer than 65,000 distinct CDR3 sequences appear in this sample, about 9.4% of them only once. Jointly, the top ten make up roughly 4.7% of the sample. The sample consisted of whole blood. These receptors were taken from an adult who was a healthcare worker with PCR-confirmed SARS-CoV-2 infection or an uninfected control (not recorded which).

The rearrangement uses TRBV28 and TRBJ1-6; D not resolved. V lost 10 bases, J lost 0 bases, and 13 bases lay in between. CDR3 length equals 15 residues. Looked up from germline, CDR1 is MDHEN and CDR2 is SYDVKM. CDR3 protein: CATLFLSSYNSPLHF. CDR3 in DNA: TGTGCCACCCTTTTTCTGAGCTCCTATAATTCACCCCTCCACTTT.

The chain has TRBV7-7 and TRBJ2-5; D gene uncertain. CDR1 and CDR2 from the germline V gene are SSHAT and FNYEAQ (reference sequence). The CDR3 is 13 residues long. The V end was cut by 5 bases, the J end by 4 bases, with 11 bases between. CDR3 amino acids: CASSPRVTETQYF. Here the CDR3 DNA reads TGTGCCAGCAGCCCCCGAGTAACAGAGACCCAGTACTTC.

Comment on this clonotype: Just one base apart from a much larger clone, this may be a read error. The chain employs TRBV19 and TRBJ2-1, with a tentative D call TRBD1 (5 bases). V shed 1 base and J shed 14 bases, with 9 bases lying between them. Germline CDR1 LNHDA, CDR2 SQIVND (reference sequence). The CDR3 consists of 11 residues. The CDR3 coding sequence is TGTGCCAGTAGTATAGGTCAGGGTGAGTTCTTC. Translation: CASSIGQGEFF.

In its sample, this clonotype was seen many times. The gene calls are TRBV11-2 and TRBJ1-6, with D perhaps TRBD1 (5 bases). Germline V lookup: CDR1 SGHAT, CDR2 FQNNGV. There are 15 residues in the CDR3. V was cut by 1 base and J by 4 bases, with 8 bases left in between. The CDR3 here is CASSLAGTYNSPLHF. CDR3 DNA: TGTGCCAGCAGCTTAGCGGGGACGTATAATTCACCCCTCCACTTT.

Concerning this clonotype: This sequence may be a read error, since a much larger clone differs from it by one base. The chain has TRBV10-3 and TRBJ2-2, with D possibly TRBD2 on 5 matching bases. The CDR3 length is 11 residues. CDR1 and CDR2 (germline): ENHRY, SYGVKD. In DNA, the CDR3 is TGTGCCATCAGCCGCACCGGGGAGCTGCTTTTT. It is translated as CAISRTGELLF.

This clonotype occurred many times. The chain joins TRBV4-1 to TRBJ2-5; 9 nucleotides align to TRBD2. Germline V CDR1 and CDR2: MGHRA, YSYEKL. The CDR3 covers 16 residues. The junction had 4 bases not matched to a gene; V was cut back by 1 base and J by 1 base. The DNA for the CDR3 is TGCGCCAGCAGCCAAGGTCTAGCGGGGTTCCAAGAGACCCAGTACTTC. Amino acids: CASSQGLAGFQETQYF.

Only a few counts were recorded for this clonotype. The rearrangement joins TRBV2 to TRBJ1-5; TRBD1 agrees at 7 bases. The CDR3 extends over 15 amino acids. CDR1 and CDR2 (germline): SNHLY, FYNNEI. V lost 2 bases to trimming and J lost 4 bases; unmatched junction nucleotides: 5. The CDR3 loop reads CASSESSQGNQPQHF. Written as DNA, the CDR3 is TGTGCCAGCAGTGAAAGTTCACAGGGGAATCAGCCCCAGCATTTT. Looking up the rest from reference TRBV2 and TRBJ1-5 gives the full variable domain: EPEVTQTPSHQVTQMGQEVILRCVPISNHLYFYWYRQILGQKVEFLVSFYNNEISEKSEIFDDQFSVERPDGSNFTLKIRSTKLEDSAMYFCASSESSQGNQPQHFGDGTRLSIL.

V is TRBV7-6 and J is TRBJ2-1, with 8 bases fitting TRBD2. Germline V lookup: CDR1 SGHVS, CDR2 FNYEAQ. The CDR3 extends over 12 amino acids. V shed 4 bases and J 15 bases; nucleotides not matched to a gene: 8. The CDR3 spells CASSSIAGPGFF. The CDR3 coding sequence is TGTGCCAGCAGCTCCATAGCGGGGCCGGGGTTCTTC.

This clonotype showed up just a few times. This chain uses TRBV20-1 with TRBJ2-5; 8 nucleotides align to TRBD2. This CDR3 is 15 amino acids long. Germline V lookup: CDR1 DFQATT, CDR2 SNEGSKA (reference sequence). V gave up 3 bases and J gave up 0 bases; unmatched junction bases: 6. CDR3 sequence (DNA): TGCAGTGCTAGTCGCTGGCGGGGGGACCAAGAGACCCAGTACTTC. Its translation is CSASRWRGDQETQYF.

This clonotype was found many times. V gene TRBV29-1 combines with J gene TRBJ2-3, with D perhaps matching TRBD2 (5 bases). The germline CDR1 and CDR2 sequences are SQVTM and ANQGSEA. Trimming stripped 7 bases from V and 1 base from J, with 12 bases between. The CDR3 is 13 residues long. The CDR3, as DNA: TGCAGCGCTAGCCGTCTCGGCACAGATACGCAGTATTTT. It specifies CSASRLGTDTQYF.

There are many counts of this clonotype. CDR3 nucleotides: TGTGCCAGCAGTGAAGTACAGGGGGGATCCGGGGAGCTGTTTTTT. This encodes CASSEVQGGSGELFF. J is TRBJ2-2 and V is TRBV2, with 8 bases that match TRBD1. The CDR3 consists of 15 residues. In germline, CDR1 is SNHLY, CDR2 FYNNEI. Trimming took 1 base from V and 6 from J; bases not matched to a gene: 4.

The V call is TRBV5-1, the J call TRBJ2-7; D might be TRBD2 (5 bases). V was shortened by 4 bases and J by 1 base, with 21 bases between the two germline ends. The CDR3 loop spans 17 amino acids. Germline CDR1 and CDR2: SGHRS and YFSETQ. CDR3 in DNA: TGCGCCAGCAGCCTAGGACTTATTAGCCCATCATCCTACGAGCAGTACTTC. It yields the protein CASSLGLISPSSYEQYF.

This clonotype was picked up many times. The J gene is TRBJ1-5, the V gene TRBV12-3 or TRBV12-4; possible D gene TRBD1, 6 bases. V was pared by 5 bases and J by 5 bases, with 10 bases between. CDR3 length: 13 residues. The CDR3 here is CASSPWTDQPQHF. As DNA, the CDR3 is TGTGCCAGCAGTCCCTGGACAGATCAGCCCCAGCATTTT.

Comments on this clonotype: At one boundary the junction diverges from the germline segment, which might be a read error. The chain is built from TRBV10-3 and TRBJ1-2, with D unclear. CDR3 length: 12 amino acids. Germline lookup yields CDR1 ENHRY and CDR2 SYGVKD. CDR3 nucleotides: TGTGCCATCAGTGAGAGGGTTTTGACGGTGTACTTC. Translated: CAISERVLTVYF.

This clonotype was seen repeatedly, ten times or more. The rearrangement joins TRBV28 to TRBJ2-1; either TRBD1 or TRBD2 may supply D (5 bases each). The CDR3 is 13 residues long. V lost 7 bases to trimming and J lost 2 bases, with 9 bases between them. CDR1 is MDHEN and CDR2 is SYDVKM in the germline V gene. Here the CDR3 reads CASIGAPYNEQFF. Written as DNA, the CDR3 is TGTGCCAGCATCGGGGCCCCCTACAATGAGCAGTTCTTC.